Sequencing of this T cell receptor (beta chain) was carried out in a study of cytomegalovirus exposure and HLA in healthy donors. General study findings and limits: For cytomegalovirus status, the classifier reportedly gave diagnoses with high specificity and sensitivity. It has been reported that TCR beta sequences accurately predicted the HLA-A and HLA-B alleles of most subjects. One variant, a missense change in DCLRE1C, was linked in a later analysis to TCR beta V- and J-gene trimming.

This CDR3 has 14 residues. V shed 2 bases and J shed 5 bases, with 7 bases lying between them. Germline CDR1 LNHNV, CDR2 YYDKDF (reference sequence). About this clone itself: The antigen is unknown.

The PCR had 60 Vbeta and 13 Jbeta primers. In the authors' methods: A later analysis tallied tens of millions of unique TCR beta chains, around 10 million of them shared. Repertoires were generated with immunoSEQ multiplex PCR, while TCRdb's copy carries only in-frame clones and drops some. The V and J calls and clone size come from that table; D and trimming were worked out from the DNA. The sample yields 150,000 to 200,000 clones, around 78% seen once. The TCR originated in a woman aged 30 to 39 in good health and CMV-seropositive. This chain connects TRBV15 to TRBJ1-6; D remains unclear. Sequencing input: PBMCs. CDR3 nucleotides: TGTGCCACCAGCAGATCTGGGCATAATTCACCCCTCCACTTT. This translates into CATSRSGHNSPLHF.